Shown below are 20 T cell receptor beta chains from a single sample sequenced in a study of T-cell reconstitution after alpha-beta-depleted transplantation in children. It was with unique molecular identifiers that the TCRbeta library was prepared. Each CDR3 protein is one row after TCRdb ran MiXCR on the PCR reads. In the table there are hundreds of thousands of distinct CDR3 sequences, 23% of which are singletons. This specimen was PBMCs, mostly from graft donor cells, taken 360 days after TCRalphabeta/CD19-depleted stem cell transplant. Source of these receptors: a boy under two years old who had a stem cell transplant for acute myeloid leukemia, so the T cells may come from the graft donor.

This clonotype was detected a few times. The J gene is TRBJ2-5, the V gene TRBV4-3; unclear D gene. Per the germline V gene, CDR1 is LGHNA and CDR2 is YSLEER. The CDR3 consists of 15 residues. V shed 0 bases and J shed 10 bases, with 18 bases lying between them. CDR3 protein: CASSQDLQPPPDQYF. The CDR3 DNA is TGCGCCAGCAGCCAAGACCTGCAGCCCCCGCCGGACCAGTACTTC.

This clonotype was seen many times. V and J are TRBV30 and TRBJ2-7, with 7 bases lining up with TRBD2. This CDR3 is 12 amino acids long. Germline V CDR1 and CDR2: GTSNPN, SVGIG (reference sequence). V was clipped by 2 bases and J by 13 bases; unmatched bases: 11. The CDR3 coding sequence is TGTGCCTGGAGTCGGGGGGATTCCCAATATTACTTC. This translates into CAWSRGDSQYYF.

This clonotype was detected ten times or more. The chain is built from TRBV15 and TRBJ2-3; D may be TRBD1 (5 bases). Deletions cut 0 bases from V and 0 bases from J, with 13 bases between. The germline CDR1 and CDR2 sequences are LNHNV and YYDKDF (reference sequence). This CDR3 region has 17 residues. Written as DNA, the CDR3 is TGTGCCACCAGCAGAGATGGGGCCAGTGCTAGCACAGATACGCAGTATTTT. Its translation is CATSRDGASASTDTQYF.

This clonotype was seen a single time. The chain employs TRBV7-8 and TRBJ2-1; D not certain. Deletions cut 5 bases from V and 5 bases from J, with 19 bases between. The CDR3 has 16 residues. Germline loops: CDR1 SGHVS, CDR2 FQNEAQ. The CDR3 nucleotides are TGTGCCAGCAGCGTACGAATCAATGACGGAAACAATGAGCAGTTCTTC. Its protein product is CASSVRINDGNNEQFF.

This clonotype was recorded many times. The V and J genes are TRBV27 and TRBJ1-1; TRBD1 matches at 10 bases. CDR1 MNHEY and CDR2 SMNVEV come from the germline V gene (reference sequence). The junction had 4 bases not matched to a gene; V was cut back by 3 bases and J by 0 bases. The CDR3 consists of 16 residues. DNA for the CDR3: TGTGCCAGCAGTTTTTTGGGACAGGGGATGAACACTGAAGCTTTCTTT. As protein: CASSFLGQGMNTEAFF.

V and J are TRBV29-1 and TRBJ1-1; possibly TRBD1 for D (5 bases). The V gene's germline CDR1 is SQVTM and CDR2 ANQGSEA. The CDR3 spans 12 residues. The V gene lost 7 bases and the J gene lost 4 bases, with 13 bases spanning the gap. DNA of the CDR3: TGCAGCGCTACCGAAAGGGGCACTGAAGCTTTCTTT. Protein sequence: CSATERGTEAFF.

Only a few counts were recorded for this clonotype. The gene calls are TRBV29-1 and TRBJ2-3; D perhaps matches TRBD1 (6 bases). In germline, CDR1 is SQVTM, CDR2 ANQGSEA. Trimming took off 3 bases at V and 5 bases at J, with 9 bases between the two ends. The CDR3 runs to 12 residues. CDR3 sequence reads: CSVDYRVDTQYF. CDR3 DNA sequence: TGCAGCGTTGATTACAGGGTAGATACGCAGTATTTT.

This clonotype was seen many times. This rearrangement joins TRBV7-9 to TRBJ2-3, with D hard to call. Germline V gene data show CDR1 as SEHNR and CDR2 as FQNEAQ (reference sequence). There are 14 residues in the CDR3. V shed 4 bases and J shed 2 bases, with 10 bases lying between them. This CDR3 is CASSSVGNTDTQYF. Here the CDR3 DNA reads TGTGCCAGCAGCTCAGTGGGAAACACAGATACGCAGTATTTT.

The chain joins TRBV20-1 to TRBJ2-7; D unresolved. Between the trimmed V and J ends, which lost 1 base and 1 base, there was a span of 11 bases. The CDR3 loop spans 14 amino acids. From germline, CDR1 is DFQATT and CDR2 SNEGSKA (reference sequence). The CDR3 DNA follows: TGCAGTGCTAGAGTCGGCAGTGATTCCTACGAGCAGTACTTC. Translating it yields CSARVGSDSYEQYF.

V is TRBV6-5 and J is TRBJ2-4; D unresolved. The CDR3 is 14 residues long. Trimming pared 0 bases from V and 5 bases from J, leaving 8 bases between. Germline V gene sequence: CDR1 MNHEY, CDR2 SVGAGI. The CDR3 here is CASSYSDGENIQYF. The CDR3 DNA reads TGTGCCAGCAGTTACTCAGATGGGGAAAACATTCAGTACTTC.

This clonotype was observed many times. An end of the junction does not agree with germline; a read error may underlie this. V usage is TRBV5-1 and J usage is TRBJ2-7; TRBD1 agrees at 7 bases. Germline V gives CDR1 SGHRS, CDR2 YFSETQ. The CDR3 has 14 amino acids. The CDR3 sequence: CASSPRQGSYEQYF. CDR3 in DNA: TGTGCCAGCAGTCCCAGACAGGGTTCCTACGAGCAGTACTTC.

This clonotype showed up just a few times. V gene TRBV12-3 or TRBV12-4 combines with J gene TRBJ1-1; D is possibly TRBD1 (5 bases). Trimming removed 3 bases at V and 2 bases at J, with 10 bases between. This CDR3 comprises 14 residues. The CDR3 loop is CASSLRQPNTEAFF. DNA of the CDR3: TGTGCCAGCAGTTTGAGACAGCCTAACACTGAAGCTTTCTTT.

This clonotype has at least ten counts. The J gene is TRBJ2-7, the V gene TRBV12-3 or TRBV12-4, with 10 bases aligning to TRBD2. The V segment lost 7 bases and the J segment 4 bases; nucleotides outside the gene matches: 7. The CDR3 spans 14 residues. DNA for the CDR3: TGTGCCAGCACCGAGGGACTAGCGTATTACGAGCAGTACTTC. Translating gives CASTEGLAYYEQYF.

This clonotype occurred many times. The chain employs TRBV28 and TRBJ2-6; D is unclear. This CDR3 has 16 amino acids. Trimming shortened V by 5 bases and J by 0 bases, and 11 bases separated the two germline ends. Per the germline V gene, CDR1 is MDHEN and CDR2 is SYDVKM. CDR3 coding DNA: TGTGCCAGCAGTGCGACGGTGGTCTCTGGGGCCAACGTCCTGACTTTC. Translation: CASSATVVSGANVLTF.

The CDR3: CASSPTHSYEQYV. CDR3 nucleotide sequence: TGTGCCAGCTCACCGACACACTCCTACGAGCAGTACGTC. V usage is TRBV18 and J usage is TRBJ2-7, with D hard to call. The CDR3 has 13 amino acids. CDR1 and CDR2 from the germline V gene are KGHSH and LQKENI. V was clipped by 3 bases and J by 0 bases, with 6 bases between them.

The chain couples TRBV5-1 to TRBJ2-7; D not certain. The V gene's germline CDR1 is SGHRS and CDR2 YFSETQ. The CDR3 is 14 amino acids. V lost 0 bases to trimming and J lost 0 bases, with 7 bases between them. CDR3 in DNA: TGCGCCAGCAGCTTGGACGGTAACTCCTACGAGCAGTACGTC. Protein sequence: CASSLDGNSYEQYV.

There are a few counts of this clonotype. The V and J genes are TRBV20-1 and TRBJ2-5, with TRBD1 matching over 9 bases. The junction had 3 bases not matched to a gene; V was cut back by 6 bases and J by 4 bases. Germline V lookup: CDR1 DFQATT, CDR2 SNEGSKA (reference sequence). This CDR3 comprises 12 residues. CDR3 amino acids: CSADRGAETQYF. CDR3 DNA: TGCAGTGCCGACAGGGGGGCAGAGACCCAGTACTTC.

This clonotype was recorded a few times. V gene TRBV15 combines with J gene TRBJ2-1; D may be TRBD1 or TRBD2 (6 bases each). The CDR3 runs 15 residues. Between the trimmed V and J ends, which lost 2 bases and 7 bases, there was a span of 15 bases. CDR1 is LNHNV, CDR2 YYDKDF, per germline (reference sequence). CDR3 nucleotides: TGTGCCACCAGCAGACTTCGCCGAGGGGGGAATGAGCAGTTCTTC. It specifies CATSRLRRGGNEQFF.

This clonotype was seen ten or more times. This sequence joins TRBV2 and TRBJ2-3; 12 nucleotides align to TRBD1. Germline assignment: CDR1 SNHLY and CDR2 FYNNEI. This CDR3 contains 17 residues. The V and J ends lost 6 bases and 1 base, in that order; junction bases with no gene match: 8. The DNA of the CDR3 is TGTGCCAGCAGAACAACCGGGACAGGGGGCCGCACAGATACGCAGTATTTT. This gives the protein CASRTTGTGGRTDTQYF.

This clonotype has at least ten counts. The genes are TRBV20-1 and TRBJ2-3; D is undetermined. With 6 bases removed from V and 6 bases from J, the gap between germline ends came to 10 bases. The CDR3 is made up of 11 amino acids. Germline CDR1 is DFQATT and CDR2 is SNEGSKA (reference sequence). The CDR3 DNA is TGCAGTGCGGCACGTATGGATACGCAGTATTTT. Its translation: CSAARMDTQYF.